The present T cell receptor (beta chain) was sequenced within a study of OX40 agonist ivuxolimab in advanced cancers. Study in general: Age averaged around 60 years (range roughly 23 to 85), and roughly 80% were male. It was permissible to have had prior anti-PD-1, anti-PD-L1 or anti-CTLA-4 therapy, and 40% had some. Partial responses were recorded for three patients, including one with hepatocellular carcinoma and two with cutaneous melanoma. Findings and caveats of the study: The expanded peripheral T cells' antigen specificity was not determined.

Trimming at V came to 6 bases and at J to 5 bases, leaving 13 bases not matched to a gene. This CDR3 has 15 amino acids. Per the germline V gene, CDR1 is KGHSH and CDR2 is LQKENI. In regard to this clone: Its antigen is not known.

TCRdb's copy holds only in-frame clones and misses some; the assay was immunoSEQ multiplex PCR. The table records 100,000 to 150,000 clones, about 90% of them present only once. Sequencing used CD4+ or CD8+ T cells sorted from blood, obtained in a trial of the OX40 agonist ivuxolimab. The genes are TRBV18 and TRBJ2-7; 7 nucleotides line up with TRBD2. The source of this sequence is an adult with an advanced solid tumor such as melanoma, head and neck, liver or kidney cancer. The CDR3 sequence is CASSSMTSTIHEQYF. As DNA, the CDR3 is TGTGCCAGCTCTTCCATGACTAGCACGATCCACGAGCAGTACTTC.